This T cell receptor (beta chain) is from a study of CXCR3-negative and CXCR3-positive naive CD8 T cells. Whole-study results and caveats: From TRB CDR3 properties, TCR strength was inferred; surface CD5 did not differ between naive subsets. Memory CD8+ cells showed much lower diversity, while both naive subsets displayed comparably high diversity.

The method, 5' RACE with UMI labels, was used to prepare the TRB cDNA libraries. For each CDR3 protein, TCRdb gives one entry from its re-call of the 5' RACE reads, without DNA. The data show tens of thousands of distinct CDR3 sequences, and the top ten clones hold about 4%. This CDR3 comprises 11 residues. In germline, CDR1 is SQVTM, CDR2 ANQGSEA. As concerns this clonotype: Its target is not known.

Those CD8+ T cells considered naive were CD45RO-CCR7+CD27+CD95-. Material for sequencing was naive CXCR3- CD8+ T cells from blood. Subset specified: CD45RO-CCR7+CD27+CD95- naive CD8+ T cells lacking CXCR3 (TNR3-). The chain carries TRBV29-1 and TRBJ2-7. The sequence was obtained from a human donor in good health. Some clones in this sample may be carry-over from other donors' samples. CDR3 region: CSVERPDRQYF.